This passage covers 22 T cell receptor beta chains from one sample sequenced in a study of CD4 and CD8 cells across lung adenocarcinoma regions. MiXCR, run by TCRdb on the PCR reads, gives a single entry per CDR3 protein. The sample records about 17,000 distinct CDR3 sequences, 46% being singletons. The material sequenced was CD4+ T cells from the margin of a lung tumor. These receptors were collected from a male donor with lung adenocarcinoma. The CD4 and CD8 labels of this study may be unreliable.

This clonotype was detected many times. The chain employs TRBV6-5 and TRBJ2-7, with 11 bases that match TRBD1. Germline lookup yields CDR1 MNHEY and CDR2 SVGAGI. The V segment lost 4 bases and the J segment 3 bases; nucleotides outside the gene matches: 2. This CDR3 is built from 14 residues. Here the CDR3 reads CASSWDRGYYEQYF. CDR3 bases: TGTGCCAGCAGTTGGGACAGGGGGTACTACGAGCAGTACTTC.

The CDR3 loop is CSASGGRASYNEQFF. As DNA, the CDR3 is TGCAGTGCTAGTGGCGGGAGAGCCTCCTACAATGAGCAGTTCTTC. V is TRBV20-1 and J is TRBJ2-1; 7 nucleotides match TRBD2. Germline CDR1 and CDR2: DFQATT and SNEGSKA (reference sequence). This CDR3 spans 15 amino acids. V shed 3 bases and J 0 bases; nucleotides not matched to a gene: 5.

This clonotype was observed at least ten times. The chain employs TRBV9 and TRBJ1-1, with 8 bases aligning to TRBD1. The CDR3 runs 14 residues. With V trimmed by 3 bases and J by 6 bases, 7 bases remained unmatched. The germline V gene has CDR1 SGDLS and CDR2 YYNGEE. Here the CDR3 DNA reads TGTGCCAGCAGCGGTCCAGGGGGCGCCCCTGAAGCTTTCTTT. This encodes CASSGPGGAPEAFF.

This chain's CDR3 is CASSYCSGRFDIQYF. The DNA of the CDR3 is TGTGCCAGCAGTTACTGCAGCGGGAGGTTCGACATTCAGTACTTC. The chain combines TRBV6-5 with TRBJ2-3; 9 nucleotides align to TRBD2. The J call may be faulty, since TRBJ2-4 better matches the DNA end. The CDR3 is made up of 15 amino acids. Germline V gene sequence: CDR1 MNHEY, CDR2 SVGAGI.

This clonotype was detected ten times or more. The chain links TRBV5-1 to TRBJ2-1, with TRBD2 as a possible D gene (6 bases). The better agreement between TRBJ2-5 and the DNA end casts doubt on the J call. The CDR3 consists of 13 residues. CDR1 is SGHRS, CDR2 YFSETQ, per germline. CDR3 sequence (DNA): TGCGCCAGCAGCTTTAAAGGAGGGGAGACCCAGTACTTC. It yields the protein CASSFKGGETQYF.

This clonotype showed up many times. V usage is TRBV11-2 and J usage is TRBJ2-5; the D gene could be TRBD1 or TRBD2 (6 bases each). Germline CDR1 reads SGHAT; CDR2 reads FQNNGV. The CDR3 totals 17 residues. V lost 3 bases, J lost 5 bases, and 22 bases lay in between. CDR3 residues: CASSFPTTGGVEETQYF. For the CDR3, the DNA is TGTGCCAGCAGCTTTCCGACGACAGGAGGGGTGGAGGAGACCCAGTACTTC.

This clonotype is medium-sized (0.01 to 0.1%) by share. The chain recombines TRBV6-1 with TRBJ2-1, with no clear D. This CDR3 comprises 13 residues. CDR1 MNHNS and CDR2 SASEGT come from the germline V gene. V shed 9 bases and J shed 1 base, with 10 bases lying between them. CDR3 in amino acids: CARGGSSYNEQFF. DNA of the CDR3: TGTGCCAGAGGTGGGTCATCCTACAATGAGCAGTTCTTC.

V usage is TRBV6-1 and J usage is TRBJ2-2; D uncertain. Trimming pared 5 bases from V and 2 bases from J, leaving 12 bases between. The germline CDR1 and CDR2 sequences are MNHNS and SASEGT. There are 15 residues in the CDR3. The CDR3 reads CASSSARINTGELFF. The DNA for the CDR3 is TGTGCCAGCAGTAGCGCTAGAATAAACACCGGGGAGCTGTTTTTT.

The CDR3 DNA sequence: TGTGCCAGCGCCTCCGTCGGGCATGAGCAGTTCTTC. Translated: CASASVGHEQFF. V and J are TRBV6-1 and TRBJ2-1; D is unclear. The CDR3 spans 12 residues. Germline CDR1 reads MNHNS; CDR2 reads SASEGT. Trimming stripped 8 bases from V and 8 bases from J, with 13 bases between.

A word on this clonotype: One end of the junction does not line up with germline, which may come from a read error. The J gene is TRBJ2-5, the V gene TRBV27; the D is unclear. The CDR3 covers 15 residues. Germline V gene sequence: CDR1 MNHEY, CDR2 SMNVEV (reference sequence). CDR3 bases: TGTGCCAGCAGGCCAAATAGGGCAACCGGAGAGACCAAGTACTTC. Protein: CASRPNRATGETKYF.

This clonotype occurred a few times. The chain employs TRBV5-1 and TRBJ2-3; the D gene is possibly TRBD2 (5 bases). The ends were cut back, 2 bases at V and 1 base at J, with 11 bases in the middle. Germline V gene lookup returns CDR1 SGHRS and CDR2 YFSETQ. The CDR3 runs to 15 residues. The CDR3 loop is CASSFGGSGTDTQYF. The DNA of the CDR3 is TGCGCCAGCAGCTTTGGAGGTAGCGGCACAGATACGCAGTATTTT.

This clonotype was seen a few times. V and J are TRBV6-5 and TRBJ2-1; no clear D gene. The DNA matches TRBJ2-7 better at its end, which makes the J call doubtful. The germline V gene has CDR1 MNHEY and CDR2 SVGAGI. This CDR3 is 14 amino acids long. For the CDR3, the DNA is TGTGCCAGCAGCCCATCATCGATCGGGTACGAGCAGTACTTC. Translated, it gives CASSPSSIGYEQYF.

Points on this clonotype: The junction shows a germline mismatch at one end, possibly a read error. The chain couples TRBV10-1 to TRBJ2-3; TRBD2 matches 8 bases. Germline V lookup: CDR1 WNHNN, CDR2 SYGVQD (reference sequence). The CDR3 runs to 15 residues. CDR3 bases: TGCGCCAGCAGTGCGGGGGGACTAGGCAAAAACACGCAGTATTTC. It codes for CASSAGGLGKNTQYF.

The gene calls are TRBV10-3 and TRBJ2-5; 8 bases map to TRBD2. Germline CDR1 ENHRY, CDR2 SYGVKD. The CDR3 has 14 residues. This chain's CDR3 is CAGRGGRDQEIQYF. The DNA for the CDR3 is TGTGCGGGGCGCGGGGGGCGTGACCAAGAGATTCAGTACTTC.

This clonotype was seen a handful of times. This sequence joins TRBV6-1 and TRBJ2-1, with a weak D call TRBD2 (5 bases). CDR3 length: 12 amino acids. The V gene's germline CDR1 is MNHNS and CDR2 SASEGT. V lost 2 bases and J lost 10, with 9 bases in between. CDR3 DNA: TGTGCCAGCAGTGAAACTCGGGAAGAGCAGTTCTTC. Amino acid sequence: CASSETREEQFF.

On this clonotype: A read error may produce the germline difference seen at one junction end. J is TRBJ1-5 and V is TRBV6-1, with TRBD1 matching over 8 bases. CDR1 and CDR2 (germline): MNHNS, SASEGT. The length of the CDR3 is 14 residues. CDR3 protein: CASSEGQGNPPQHF. The CDR3 bases are TGTGCCAGCAGTGAAGGACAGGGGAATCCACCCCAGCACTTT.

The chain has TRBV25-1 and TRBJ2-4; D is possibly TRBD1 or TRBD2 (6 bases each). V was shortened by 8 bases and J by 13 bases, with 27 bases between the two germline ends. CDR3 length: 15 amino acids. Germline loops: CDR1 MGHDK, CDR2 SYGVNS. The CDR3 reads CASGVGGLHRAIQYF. The CDR3 region has the DNA TGTGCCAGCGGTGTCGGGGGCCTCCACCGAGCCATCCAGTACTTC.

The J gene is TRBJ1-1, the V gene TRBV6-1; D is unclear. CDR3 length: 12 amino acids. V was shortened by 3 bases and J by 3 bases, with 5 bases between the two germline ends. Germline assignment: CDR1 MNHNS and CDR2 SASEGT. CDR3 nucleotides: TGTGCCAGCAGTGACAGTTACACTGAAGCTTTCTTT. This codes for CASSDSYTEAFF.

This clonotype was picked up a small number of times. This clone may be a read error of a much larger clone one base away. The chain has TRBV10-3 and TRBJ2-1, with a possible D match to TRBD1 (6 bases). CDR1 ENHRY and CDR2 SYGVKD come from the germline V gene. The CDR3 runs to 13 residues. CDR3 DNA: TGTGCCACCGCCCCTCACTTTGGGCGCGGACAGCTCTTC. Its protein product is CATAPHFGRGQLF.

A note on this clonotype: Germline is not matched at one junction end, which may reflect a read error. V gene TRBV27 combines with J gene TRBJ2-5; D may be TRBD2 (6 bases). Germline V gene lookup returns CDR1 MNHEY and CDR2 SMNVEV (reference sequence). The CDR3 is 15 amino acids. Here the CDR3 reads CARGFGGGAQDTQYF. The CDR3 DNA reads as TGTGCCAGGGGATTCGGTGGCGGGGCCCAAGACACCCAGTACTTC.

The chain joins TRBV3-1 to TRBJ2-7; D is tentatively TRBD1 or TRBD2 (6 bases each). V was clipped by 3 bases and J by 5 bases, with 11 bases between them. Germline V lookup: CDR1 LGHDT, CDR2 YNNKEL (reference sequence). The CDR3 contains 13 residues. Here the CDR3 reads CASSQGGGNEQYF. CDR3 coding DNA: TGTGCCAGCAGCCAGGGGGGCGGGAACGAGCAGTACTTC.

The rearrangement links TRBV10-2 to TRBJ1-5, with D possibly TRBD1 on 5 matching bases. The CDR3 extends over 13 amino acids. Germline CDR1 is WSHSY and CDR2 is SAAADI. The V end lost 4 bases, the J end lost 7 bases, and 11 bases lay between the germline ends. The CDR3 protein is CASSVNGGQPQHF. The CDR3 DNA is TGCGCCAGCAGTGTTAACGGGGGGCAGCCCCAGCATTTT.